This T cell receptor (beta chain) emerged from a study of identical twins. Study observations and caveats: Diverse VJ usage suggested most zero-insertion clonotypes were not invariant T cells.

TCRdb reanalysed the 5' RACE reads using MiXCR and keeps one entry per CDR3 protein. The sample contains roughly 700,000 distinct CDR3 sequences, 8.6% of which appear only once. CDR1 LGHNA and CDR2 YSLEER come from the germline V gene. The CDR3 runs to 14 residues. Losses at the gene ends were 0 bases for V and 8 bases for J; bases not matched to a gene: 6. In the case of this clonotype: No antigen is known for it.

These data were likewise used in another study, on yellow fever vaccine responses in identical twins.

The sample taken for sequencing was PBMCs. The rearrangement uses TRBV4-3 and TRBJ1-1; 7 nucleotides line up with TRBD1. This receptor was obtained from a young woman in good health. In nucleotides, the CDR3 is TGCGCCAGCAGCCAAGATCAGGGGGGACAAGAAGCTTTCTTT. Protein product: CASSQDQGGQEAFF.